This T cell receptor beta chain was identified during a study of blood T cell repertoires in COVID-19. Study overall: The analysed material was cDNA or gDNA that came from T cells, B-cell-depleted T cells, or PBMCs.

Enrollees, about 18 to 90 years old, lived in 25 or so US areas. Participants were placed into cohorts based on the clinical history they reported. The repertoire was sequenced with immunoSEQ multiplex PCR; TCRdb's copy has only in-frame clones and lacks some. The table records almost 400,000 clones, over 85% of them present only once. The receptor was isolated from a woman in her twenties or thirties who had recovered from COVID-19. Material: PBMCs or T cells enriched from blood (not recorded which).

The CDR3 DNA sequence: TGTGCCAGCAGTTTATATGCAGGGAACACTGAAGCTTTCTTT. As protein: CASSLYAGNTEAFF. The V call is TRBV27, the J call TRBJ1-1; D gene uncertain. Germline assignment: CDR1 MNHEY and CDR2 SMNVEV (reference sequence). Deletions cut 1 base from V and 1 base from J, with 7 bases between. CDR3 length: 14 amino acids.